This entry lists 9 T cell receptor beta chains sequenced from one sample in a study of blood T cell repertoires in COVID-19. Some clones are missing from TCRdb's copy, which holds only in-frame ones; the method was immunoSEQ multiplex PCR. Seen here are 100,000 to 150,000 clones, 75% to 90% observed once, and the top ten hold approximately 28%. The source material was peripheral blood. These receptors came from a man in his 70s with active or convalescent COVID-19.

The chain uses TRBV27 and TRBJ1-4; D uncertain. CDR1 MNHEY and CDR2 SMNVEV come from the germline V gene (reference sequence). The V and J ends lost 5 bases and 7 bases respectively, with 11 bases between them. This CDR3 comprises 13 residues. CDR3 sequence reads: CASSTGPVEKLFF. The CDR3, as DNA: TGTGCCAGCAGTACTGGTCCGGTTGAAAAACTGTTTTTT. Together with reference TRBV27 and TRBJ1-4, the CDR3 gives the full variable domain: EAQVTQNPRYLITVTGKKLTVTCSQNMNHEYMSWYRQDPGLGLRQIYYSMNVEVTDKGDVPEGYKVSRKEKRNFPLILESPSPNQTSLYFCASSTGPVEKLFFGSGTQLSVL.

The chain carries TRBV11-3 and TRBJ2-2; TRBD2 aligns across 9 bases. Germline CDR1 reads SGHNT; CDR2 reads YENEEA. The junction had 0 bases not matched to a gene; V was cut back by 6 bases and J by 1 base. This CDR3 comprises 14 residues. This CDR3 is CASRLAGNTGELFF. CDR3 nucleotides: TGTGCCAGCAGACTAGCGGGGAACACCGGGGAGCTGTTTTTT.

The J gene is TRBJ2-7, the V gene TRBV30; a weak D match, TRBD2 (7 bases). The CDR3 has 13 amino acids. CDR1 and CDR2 (germline): GTSNPN, SVGIG (reference sequence). V lost 2 bases and J 0 bases, leaving 8 bases between the germline ends. CDR3 sequence reads: CAWSRGGSYEQYF. In DNA form, the CDR3 reads TGTGCCTGGAGTAGGGGGGGCTCCTACGAGCAGTACTTC. The variable domain in full, completed from reference TRBV30 and TRBJ2-7, reads SQTIHQWPATLVQPVGSPLSLECTVEGTSNPNLYWYRQAAGRGLQLLFYSVGIGQISSEVPQNLSASRPQDRQFILSSKKLLLSDSGFYLCAWSRGGSYEQYFGPGTRLTVT.

The V gene is TRBV5-6, the J gene TRBJ1-3; TRBD1 matches 7 bases. V shed 4 bases, J shed 0 bases, and the junction held 4 bases outside the gene matches. The CDR3 consists of 15 residues. Germline V gene sequence: CDR1 SGHDT, CDR2 YYEEEE. CDR3: CASSTDRDSGNTIYF. The DNA of the CDR3 is TGTGCCAGCAGCACTGACAGGGACTCTGGAAACACCATATATTTT.

The genes are TRBV5-6 and TRBJ1-6; D call uncertain. Deletions cut 7 bases from V and 13 bases from J, with 21 bases between. Germline V CDR1 and CDR2: SGHDT, YYEEEE. The CDR3 is made up of 14 amino acids. Written as DNA, the CDR3 is TGTGCCAGCGGGCGTGGGTCAGACCAACCCCCCCTCCACTTT. This encodes CASGRGSDQPPLHF.

This CDR3 is CASRALGGKQGVQPQHF. As DNA, the CDR3 is TGTGCCAGTAGGGCGTTGGGGGGAAAGCAAGGAGTTCAGCCCCAGCATTTT. This sequence joins TRBV19 and TRBJ1-5; D might be TRBD1 (5 bases). V was cut by 6 bases and J by 6 bases, with 24 bases left in between. CDR1 is LNHDA and CDR2 is SQIVND in the germline V gene (reference sequence). This CDR3 has 17 amino acids.

V is TRBV18 and J is TRBJ2-1; 9 bases fit TRBD1. J lost 8 bases, V lost 4 bases, and 9 bases had no gene match. The CDR3 is 15 amino acids. Germline V gene sequence: CDR1 KGHSH, CDR2 LQKENI. The CDR3 here is CASSLNGQGNDEQFF. In DNA, the CDR3 is TGTGCCAGCTCACTAAACGGACAGGGGAATGATGAGCAGTTCTTC. Full variable domain (remainder filled in from reference TRBV18 and TRBJ2-1): NAGVMQNPRHLVRRRGQEARLRCSPMKGHSHVYWYRQLPEEGLKFMVYLQKENIIDESGMPKERFSAEFPKEGPSILRIQQVVRGDSAAYFCASSLNGQGNDEQFFGPGTRLTVL.

This clone was observed a handful of times. The chain combines TRBV11-2 with TRBJ2-7; the D is unclear. CDR1 is SGHAT and CDR2 is FQNNGV in the germline V gene. The CDR3 sequence is 12 residues long. V dropped 5 bases and J dropped 4 bases, with 9 bases sitting between them. This chain's CDR3 is CASSRSRYEQYF. The CDR3 DNA is TGTGCCAGCAGCCGGTCCAGGTACGAGCAGTACTTC. The complete variable domain, with remaining parts taken from reference TRBV11-2 and TRBJ2-7, reads EAGVAQSPRYKIIEKRQSVAFWCNPISGHATLYWYQQILGQGPKLLIQFQNNGVVDDSQLPKDRFSAERLKGVDSTLKIQPAKLEDSAVYLCASSRSRYEQYFGPGTRLTVT.

This clone has only a few counts. The rearrangement joins TRBV28 to TRBJ2-3; TRBD1 aligns across 8 bases. Trimming at V came to 5 bases and at J to 4 bases, leaving 8 bases not matched to a gene. The germline V gene encodes CDR1 MDHEN and CDR2 SYDVKM. The CDR3 spans 15 residues. Here the CDR3 DNA reads TGTGCCAGCAGTCCGACAGGGGACGGATCAGATACGCAGTATTTT. This codes for CASSPTGDGSDTQYF.